These T cell receptor beta chains were read from a single sample in a study of blood T cell repertoires in COVID-19. This table comes from immunoSEQ multiplex PCR, and its TCRdb copy is limited to in-frame clones, with some not included. The sample lists some 250,000 clones, approximately 90% occurring once. The sequenced material came from PBMCs or T cells enriched from blood (not recorded which). The receptors stem from a man between 40 and 49 years old who had recovered from COVID-19. CDR3s include the opening cysteine and the closing phenylalanine or tryptophan. A D gene is named only where the DNA matches it firmly. Clone size is shown for a subset of rows, as once, few, many or a class of expanded clone.

V gene	D gene	J gene	clone size	CDR3 protein	CDR3 DNA
TRBV5-4	TRBD2	TRBJ2-7	once	CASSPPGTRVEQYF	TGTGCCAGCAGCCCCCCGGGGACTAGGGTCGAGCAGTACTTC
TRBV28	.	TRBJ1-1	.	CASSLYNSMNTEAFF	TGTGCCAGCAGTTTATACAACAGCATGAACACTGAAGCTTTCTTT
TRBV19	TRBD2	TRBJ2-1	.	CASSRLAGGFNEQFF	TGTGCCAGTAGTCGCCTAGCGGGAGGTTTCAATGAGCAGTTCTTC
TRBV3-1/TRBV3-2	TRBD2	TRBJ2-7	.	CASSRTGLAGTPSYEQYF	TGTGCCAGCAGCCGAACCGGACTAGCGGGAACCCCATCCTACGAGCAGTACTTC
TRBV7-2	.	TRBJ2-1	.	CASSFQVRGAMDEQFF	TGTGCCAGCAGCTTCCAGGTTCGGGGGGCTATGGATGAGCAGTTCTTC
TRBV28	TRBD1	TRBJ1-1	.	CASSTGQGSPNTEAFF	TGTGCCAGCAGCACCGGACAGGGTTCTCCGAACACTGAAGCTTTCTTT
TRBV5-5	.	TRBJ2-3	.	CASSLYTQYF	TGTGCCAGCAGTTTATATACGCAGTATTTT
TRBV7-2	.	TRBJ1-6	few	CASSLESGDNSPLHF	TGTGCCAGCAGCTTAGAATCAGGGGATAATTCACCCCTCCACTTT
TRBV9	TRBD1	TRBJ2-2	.	CASSPRGRTGPTGELFF	TGTGCCAGCAGCCCCAGAGGAAGGACAGGGCCCACCGGGGAGCTGTTTTTT
TRBV5-5	.	TRBJ2-2	.	CASSPIQQNTGELFF	TGTGCCAGCAGCCCCATTCAACAGAACACCGGGGAGCTGTTTTTT
TRBV11-3	.	TRBJ2-6	.	CASVGRDSRSSGANVLTF	TGTGCCAGCGTAGGCCGGGACTCACGGAGCTCTGGGGCCAACGTCCTGACTTTC
TRBV10-3	TRBD2	TRBJ2-1	.	CAIGLAGGDNEQFF	TGTGCCATCGGCCTAGCGGGAGGGGACAATGAGCAGTTCTTC
TRBV7-7	TRBD1	TRBJ2-6	.	CASSPLAGTGKGANVLTF	TGTGCTAGCAGCCCGCTTGCCGGGACAGGGAAGGGGGCCAACGTCCTGACTTTC
TRBV30	.	TRBJ2-1	.	CAWTPGLHHNEQFF	TGTGCCTGGACCCCGGGGTTACACCACAATGAGCAGTTCTTC
TRBV2	.	TRBJ1-1	.	CASSEWQNTEAFF	TGTGCCAGCAGTGAATGGCAAAACACTGAAGCTTTCTTT
TRBV9	TRBD1	TRBJ1-1	.	CASSVDGTAPSGTEAFF	TGTGCCAGCAGCGTAGACGGGACAGCTCCCTCGGGCACTGAAGCTTTCTTT
TRBV7-2	.	TRBJ2-7	.	CASSPPRAGQIPYEQYF	TGTGCCAGCAGCCCACCGCGGGCGGGACAGATACCCTACGAGCAGTACTTC
TRBV9	TRBD1	TRBJ1-2	.	CASSVGTGGFGYTF	TGTGCCAGCAGCGTGGGGACAGGGGGTTTCGGCTACACCTTC
TRBV7-8	TRBD1	TRBJ2-7	.	CASSWGPGTETYEQYF	TGTGCCAGCAGCTGGGGCCCCGGGACAGAGACCTACGAGCAGTACTTC
TRBV6-2/TRBV6-3	TRBD1	TRBJ2-2	.	CASSSGQVETGELFF	TGTGCCAGCAGTTCCGGACAGGTGGAGACCGGGGAGCTGTTTTTT
TRBV14	.	TRBJ1-2	.	CASSSRQDYGYTF	TGTGCCAGCAGCTCGAGACAAGACTATGGCTACACCTTC
TRBV24-1	.	TRBJ2-5	few	CATSDPTRETQYF	TGTGCCACCAGTGATCCTACCAGGGAGACCCAGTACTTC
TRBV25-1	.	TRBJ2-6	.	CASSGVGANVLTF	TGTGCCAGCAGTGGAGTTGGGGCCAACGTCCTGACTTTC
TRBV29-1	TRBD1	TRBJ1-1	.	CSVEDRVEAFF	TGCAGCGTTGAGGACAGGGTTGAAGCTTTCTTT
TRBV12-5	TRBD1	TRBJ2-4	.	CASGSGTGNKNIQYF	TGTGCTAGTGGTAGTGGGACAGGTAACAAAAACATTCAGTACTTC
TRBV12-3/TRBV12-4	.	TRBJ1-1	.	CASTRLNTEAFF	TGTGCCAGCACTAGGTTGAACACTGAAGCTTTCTTT
TRBV18	TRBD1	TRBJ2-7	.	CASSPDRDDYEQYF	TGTGCCAGCTCACCCGACAGGGACGACTACGAGCAGTACTTC
TRBV11-3	.	TRBJ2-3	once	CASSPRDTYLADTQYF	TGTGCCAGCAGCCCTAGGGACACCTATTTAGCAGATACGCAGTATTTT
TRBV24-1	.	TRBJ2-1	.	CATSGTVRNEQFF	TGTGCCACCAGTGGGACAGTCAGAAATGAGCAGTTCTTC
TRBV5-1	TRBD1	TRBJ1-1	once	CASSLTGGSSEAFF	TGCGCCAGCAGCTTGACAGGGGGGTCAAGTGAAGCTTTCTTT
TRBV19	TRBD2	TRBJ2-3	.	CASTRLAGGPTDTQYF	TGTGCCAGTACCCGCCTAGCGGGGGGCCCCACAGATACGCAGTATTTT
TRBV27	TRBD2	TRBJ2-1	.	CASSSGLAGLYNEQFF	TGTGCCAGCAGTTCGGGACTAGCGGGACTATACAATGAGCAGTTCTTC
TRBV24-1	.	TRBJ2-1	once	CATSDPGQHNEQFF	TGTGCCACCAGTGATCCGGGACAACACAATGAGCAGTTCTTC
TRBV6-4	TRBD2	TRBJ2-3	.	CASSRSGGATDTQYF	TGTGCCAGCAGTCGAAGCGGGGGGGCCACAGATACGCAGTATTTT
TRBV5-1	TRBD1	TRBJ1-4	.	CASSLAAGGNEKLFF	TGCGCCAGCAGCTTGGCGGCAGGGGGGAATGAAAAACTGTTTTTT
TRBV6-5	.	TRBJ1-3	.	CASRIDRSSGNTIYF	TGTGCCAGCAGGATCGACAGGAGCTCTGGAAACACCATATATTTT
TRBV5-4	TRBD2	TRBJ2-3	.	CASSMGTTADTQYF	TGTGCCAGCAGCATGGGGACTACCGCAGATACGCAGTATTTT
TRBV6-5	.	TRBJ1-5	.	CASGSGKQPQHF	TGTGCCAGCGGATCAGGGAAACAGCCCCAGCATTTT
TRBV11-3	TRBD2	TRBJ2-5	.	CASSLEGLAGQETQYF	TGTGCCAGCAGCTTAGAGGGACTAGCGGGGCAAGAGACCCAGTACTTC
TRBV11-3	TRBD1	TRBJ2-1	.	CASSRPDRDFYNEQFF	TGTGCCAGCAGCCGGCCGGACAGGGATTTCTACAATGAGCAGTTCTTC
TRBV5-6	.	TRBJ1-1	.	CASSRGGKAFF	TGTGCCAGCAGTCGGGGGGGTAAAGCTTTCTTT
TRBV6-5	.	TRBJ1-4	.	CASSWGVTNEKLFF	TGTGCCAGCAGTTGGGGGGTAACTAATGAAAAACTGTTTTTT
TRBV7-6	.	TRBJ1-1	.	CASRPSDRYTEAFF	TGTGCCAGCAGACCCTCAGACAGGTACACTGAAGCTTTCTTT
TRBV27	TRBD1	TRBJ2-7	.	CASILSGTGGYEQYF	TGTGCCAGCATACTTTCTGGGACAGGGGGCTACGAGCAGTACTTC
TRBV5-4	.	TRBJ1-1	.	CASSLRGENTEAFF	TGTGCCAGCAGCTTGCGGGGGGAGAACACTGAAGCTTTCTTT
TRBV27	.	TRBJ2-5	.	CASSPLLLRGQETQYF	TGTGCCAGCAGTCCCCTCCTCTTACGGGGTCAAGAGACCCAGTACTTC
TRBV23-1	TRBD2	TRBJ2-1	.	CASSQGGTSTHNEQFF	TGCGCCAGCAGTCAGGGAGGGACTAGCACCCACAATGAGCAGTTCTTC
TRBV3-1/TRBV3-2	.	TRBJ1-2	.	CASSDQGSYGYTF	TGTGCCAGCAGCGATCAGGGCTCCTATGGCTACACCTTC
TRBV20-1	.	TRBJ1-4	.	CSPDQAEGLFF	TGCAGTCCGGACCAGGCTGAGGGACTGTTTTTT
TRBV29-1	.	TRBJ1-2	few	CSVVWGGSGGYTF	TGCAGCGTTGTCTGGGGGGGATCAGGTGGCTACACCTTC
TRBV11-2	.	TRBJ2-7	.	CASSLGQGRASYEQYF	TGTGCCAGCAGCTTAGGTCAGGGCCGTGCCTCCTACGAGCAGTACTTC